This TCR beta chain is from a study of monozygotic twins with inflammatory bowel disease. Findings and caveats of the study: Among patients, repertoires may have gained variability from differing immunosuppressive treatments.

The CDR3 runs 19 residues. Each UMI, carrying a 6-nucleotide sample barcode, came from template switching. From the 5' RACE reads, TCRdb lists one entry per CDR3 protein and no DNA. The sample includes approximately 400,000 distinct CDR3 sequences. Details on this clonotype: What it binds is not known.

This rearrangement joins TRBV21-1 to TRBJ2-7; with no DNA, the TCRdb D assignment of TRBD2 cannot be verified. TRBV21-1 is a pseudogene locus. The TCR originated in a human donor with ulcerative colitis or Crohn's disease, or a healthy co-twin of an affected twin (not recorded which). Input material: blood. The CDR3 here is CASSNPQVVRTSGMYEQYF.